Below are 15 T cell receptor beta chains sequenced from a single sample in a study of shared clonotypes between healthy human individuals. TCRdb's copy holds only in-frame clones and misses some; the assay was immunoSEQ multiplex PCR. Of 110,000 or so clones listed, about 63% were seen once; the top ten hold approximately 25%. The specimen was memory CD8+ T cells sorted from blood. Specified subset: CD45RO+ cells pooled with CCR7-negative TemRA cells. Receptors originate from a woman aged 30 to 39 in good health.

The rearrangement links TRBV7-2 to TRBJ2-2; D unclear. This CDR3 region has 14 residues. Trimming cost V 5 bases and J 6 bases, with 13 bases left between them. Germline values: CDR1 SGHTA, CDR2 FQGNSA. This CDR3 is CASSPPTAPGELFF. The CDR3 nucleotides read TGTGCCAGCAGCCCCCCGACGGCCCCCGGGGAGCTGTTTTTT.

The chain links TRBV5-1 to TRBJ2-5, with a weak D call TRBD2 (6 bases). The CDR3 is 15 amino acids. Trimming left V 0 bases short and J 5 bases short, with 14 bases between. Per germline, CDR1 SGHRS and CDR2 YFSETQ. CDR3 sequence reads: CASSLDTGEWETQYF. The CDR3 DNA sequence: TGCGCCAGCAGCTTGGATACGGGGGAGTGGGAGACCCAGTACTTC.

The chain links TRBV6-5 to TRBJ2-7; 7 nucleotides match TRBD2. V lost 0 bases, J lost 3 bases, and 5 bases stayed unmatched. This CDR3 region has 15 residues. The V gene's germline CDR1 is MNHEY and CDR2 SVGAGI. CDR3 DNA sequence: TGTGCCAGCAGTTACTCAACGGGACTATACTACGAGCAGTACTTC. Translated, it gives CASSYSTGLYYEQYF.

This clone was seen once. The chain joins TRBV5-5 to TRBJ2-7; unclear D gene. Germline V gives CDR1 SGHKS, CDR2 YYEKEE (reference sequence). V dropped 4 bases and J dropped 3 bases, with 14 bases sitting between them. The CDR3 is 14 amino acids. This CDR3 reads CASSPPRKVYEQYF. CDR3 coding DNA: TGTGCCAGCAGCCCTCCGAGAAAGGTCTACGAGCAGTACTTC.

The gene calls are TRBV27 and TRBJ2-7; D is tentatively TRBD1 or TRBD2 (6 bases each). Germline CDR1 and CDR2: MNHEY and SMNVEV (reference sequence). The ends were cut back, 2 bases at V and 7 bases at J, with 18 bases in the middle. The CDR3 totals 15 residues. CDR3 in amino acids: CASSLPGGGIREQYF. CDR3 coding DNA: TGTGCCAGCAGTTTACCCGGGGGCGGGATAAGGGAGCAGTACTTC.

CDR3: CALGPTYNEQFF. The CDR3 DNA sequence: TGTGCCTTGGGACCAACCTACAATGAGCAGTTCTTC. J is TRBJ2-1 and V is TRBV30; D tentatively fits TRBD1 or TRBD2 (5 bases each). The CDR3 loop spans 12 amino acids. Germline V CDR1 and CDR2: GTSNPN, SVGIG (reference sequence). V was pared by 7 bases and J by 2 bases, with 9 bases between.

The sample holds one count of this clone. The chain has TRBV2 and TRBJ2-7; tentatively, D is TRBD1 or TRBD2 (5 bases each). Per the germline V gene, CDR1 is SNHLY and CDR2 is FYNNEI. The CDR3 is 14 residues long. V was trimmed by 5 bases and J by 6 bases, leaving 17 bases between them. The CDR3 protein is CASSPGTPVGEQYF. The CDR3 DNA reads as TGTGCCAGCAGTCCCGGGACCCCGGTTGGCGAGCAGTACTTC.

The J gene is TRBJ2-5, the V gene TRBV6-5; D possibly matches TRBD1 or TRBD2 (5 bases each). The J call may be in error: the DNA end matches TRBJ2-7 better. The CDR3 is 15 residues long. CDR1 and CDR2 from the germline V gene are MNHEY and SVGAGI. The CDR3 here is CASSYSGPYSYEQYF. The CDR3 DNA reads TGTGCCAGCAGTTACTCGGGACCATACTCCTACGAGCAGTACTTC.

The CDR3 nucleotides read TGTGCCATCAGTCCACTAGCGGAAAATGGCTACGAGCAGTACTTC. Its translation: CAISPLAENGYEQYF. This rearrangement joins TRBV10-3 to TRBJ2-7, with 8 bases fitting TRBD2. The CDR3 contains 15 residues. Per germline, CDR1 ENHRY and CDR2 SYGVKD. V was clipped by 5 bases and J by 3 bases; unmatched bases: 9.

This clone was observed many times. V is TRBV6-5 and J is TRBJ1-1; D ambiguous. CDR3 length equals 14 residues. In germline, CDR1 is MNHEY, CDR2 SVGAGI. The V end lost 6 bases, the J end lost 6 bases, and 17 bases lay between the germline ends. Here the CDR3 DNA reads TGTGCCAGCAGCCGACACGAAGGAGTACCTGAAGCTTTCTTT. Its protein product is CASSRHEGVPEAFF.

Of note for this clone: With a far larger clone one base away, a read error is the likely cause. The chain recombines TRBV5-5 with TRBJ1-2; D is unclear. Deletions cut 2 bases from V and 1 base from J, with 3 bases between. Germline assignment: CDR1 SGHKS and CDR2 YYEKEE (reference sequence). CDR3 length: 12 amino acids. This CDR3 reads CASSLDNYGYTF. The CDR3 region has the DNA TGTGCCAGCAGCTTAGATAACTATGGCTACACCTTC.

V usage is TRBV21-1 and J usage is TRBJ2-3; TRBD1, the table's D call, lacks a check against the DNA. TRBV21-1 is annotated as a pseudogene. The CDR3 runs 14 residues. This CDR3 is CASSGRNGTDTQYF. The CDR3, as DNA: TGTGCCAGCAGCGGGCGCAACGGAACGGATACGCAGTATTTT.

The chain carries TRBV10-1 and TRBJ2-1, with D perhaps TRBD1 or TRBD2 (5 bases each). Germline V gene sequence: CDR1 WNHNN, CDR2 SYGVQD (reference sequence). V lost 11 bases, J lost 9 bases, and 17 bases lay in between. The CDR3 covers 12 residues. CDR3 coding DNA: TGCGCCTCCCAGGGACGCGTACCTGAGCAGTTCTTC. Translation gives CASQGRVPEQFF.

This clone was picked up a small number of times. The rearrangement uses TRBV28 and TRBJ2-7; 8 positions agree with TRBD2. This CDR3 contains 15 residues. Germline CDR1 reads MDHEN; CDR2 reads SYDVKM. V lost 7 bases, J lost 7 bases, and 15 bases stayed unmatched. CDR3 protein: CASKKAGETSGEQYF. CDR3 bases: TGTGCCAGCAAGAAAGCGGGAGAGACCTCTGGGGAGCAGTACTTC.

The chain is built from TRBV27 and TRBJ2-7, with 9 nucleotides matching TRBD2. In germline, CDR1 is MNHEY, CDR2 SMNVEV (reference sequence). This CDR3 is 15 amino acids long. V lost 5 bases and J lost 3; bases outside the gene matches: 8. In nucleotides, the CDR3 is TGTGCCAGCAGTCCCCTTAGCGGGAGCCACTACGAGCAGTACTTC. It encodes CASSPLSGSHYEQYF.